The source of this T cell receptor (beta chain) is a study of T-cell memory formation after mild COVID-19. Germline values: CDR1 LNHDA, CDR2 SQIVND (reference sequence). The CDR3 has 14 amino acids. V lost 5 bases to trimming and J lost 10 bases, with 15 bases between them. One entry per CDR3 protein results from TCRdb running MiXCR on the 5' RACE reads. In the table there are more than 150,000 distinct CDR3 sequences, less than 20% of which are singletons. The V and J genes are TRBV19 and TRBJ1-6; perhaps TRBD1 as D (5 bases). This clonotype was obtained from a man younger than 30 who had mild COVID-19 (a few samples of this study predate the infection). Cell type and time point are not known. The sequenced sample consisted of PBMCs or a T cell subset sorted from them (not recorded which). As DNA, the CDR3 is TGTGCCAGTAGTCTGCGGCAGGGTAGGTCACCCCTCCACTTT. Protein sequence: CASSLRQGRSPLHF.